This T cell receptor beta chain was obtained from a study of T cell changes during pregnancy in multiple sclerosis. Profiled with immunoSEQ multiplex PCR; TCRdb holds only in-frame clones, not every one. The sample lists around 70,000 clones, roughly 94% occurring once. Germline V gene lookup returns CDR1 SGHVS and CDR2 FQNEAQ. V lost 5 bases and J lost 6, with 10 bases in between. This CDR3 is 12 amino acids long. The sequencing used peripheral blood, collected in the third trimester of pregnancy. This sequence was found in a female donor with multiple sclerosis, enrolled in a pregnancy study. The chain has TRBV7-8 and TRBJ1-2; D gene unclear. This chain's CDR3 is CASSHPGDGYTF. The CDR3 region has the DNA TGTGCCAGCAGCCACCCCGGGGATGGCTACACCTTC.